A single sample gave rise to the 2 T cell receptor beta chains below, sequenced in a study of regulatory T cells in long-lasting Graves disease. Assembly of TCR beta libraries relied on iRepertoire HTBI primers together with Arm-PCR of CDR3 regions. One entry per CDR3 protein results from TCRdb running MiXCR on the multiplex PCR reads. The table shows 600,000 to 800,000 distinct CDR3 sequences, with 30% occurring only once. Time point: persistent/refractory GD, antithyroid drugs over 5 years with positive TRAb. RNA from PBMCs was the source of the TCR library. This material consisted of peripheral blood mononuclear cells (PBMCs), taken when the disease was refractory, from a patient treated with antithyroid drugs. The receptors shown here come from a female donor with Graves disease.

V usage is TRBV29-1 and J usage is TRBJ1-5; D might be TRBD1 (5 bases). The V end lost 5 bases, the J end lost 9 bases, and 17 bases lay between the germline ends. This CDR3 is 13 amino acids long. Germline V lookup: CDR1 SQVTM, CDR2 ANQGSEA. The DNA for the CDR3 is TGCAGCGTTTCCGACAGTACGAATTTGCCCCAGCATTTT. It codes for CSVSDSTNLPQHF.

This clonotype turned up a few times. V gene TRBV9 combines with J gene TRBJ2-4; the match to TRBD1 covers 12 bases. Germline V gene sequence: CDR1 SGDLS, CDR2 YYNGEE. The CDR3 runs 14 residues. The J segment lost 8 bases and the V segment lost 3 bases, leaving 3 bases of the junction unmatched. The CDR3 loop is CASSAGTGGYIQYF. The CDR3 nucleotides are TGTGCCAGCAGCGCCGGGACAGGGGGCTACATTCAGTACTTC.